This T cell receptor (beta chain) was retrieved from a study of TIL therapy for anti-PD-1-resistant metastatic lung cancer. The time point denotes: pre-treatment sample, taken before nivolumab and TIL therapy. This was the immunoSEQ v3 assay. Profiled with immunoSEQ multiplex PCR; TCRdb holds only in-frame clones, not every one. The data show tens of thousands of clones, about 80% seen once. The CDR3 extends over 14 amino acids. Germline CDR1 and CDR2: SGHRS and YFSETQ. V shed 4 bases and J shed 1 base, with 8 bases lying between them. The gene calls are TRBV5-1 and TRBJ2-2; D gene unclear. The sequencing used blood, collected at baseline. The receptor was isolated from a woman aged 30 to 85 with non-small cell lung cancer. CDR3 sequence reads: CASSRWENTGELFF. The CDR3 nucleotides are TGCGCCAGCAGCAGGTGGGAGAACACCGGGGAGCTGTTTTTT.